One and the same sample provided the 31 T cell receptor beta chains below, sequenced in a study of cytomegalovirus exposure and HLA in healthy donors. PCR involved 60 Vbeta and 13 Jbeta primers. Sequencing used immunoSEQ multiplex PCR; TCRdb keeps in-frame clones, though not all of them. The table lists 100,000 or so clones, about three quarters of them singletons. The sequenced material came from PBMCs. The receptors originated from a man aged 25-40 years in good health and CMV-seropositive.

This clone was picked up a small number of times. The CDR3: CASRGQGIRHTEAFF. Written as DNA, the CDR3 is TGTGCCAGCAGAGGACAGGGGATTAGACACACTGAAGCTTTCTTT. V and J are TRBV6-5 and TRBJ1-1, with 9 bases fitting TRBD1. The CDR3 spans 15 residues. With V trimmed by 6 bases and J by 3 bases, 8 bases remained unmatched. Germline CDR1 and CDR2: MNHEY and SVGAGI.

This clone was found a few times. The chain recombines TRBV5-1 with TRBJ1-3, with D possibly TRBD1 on 6 matching bases. This CDR3 comprises 17 residues. V was clipped by 4 bases and J by 0 bases, with 17 bases between them. In germline, CDR1 is SGHRS, CDR2 YFSETQ. The CDR3 spells CASSPTAGALSGNTIYF. The CDR3 DNA is TGCGCCAGCAGCCCCACCGCAGGGGCCCTCTCTGGAAACACCATATATTTT.

The chain is built from TRBV7-8 and TRBJ1-6; D call uncertain. The CDR3 runs 16 residues. The V gene's germline CDR1 is SGHVS and CDR2 FQNEAQ. Trimming left V 1 base short and J 11 bases short, with 18 bases between. The CDR3 sequence: CASSLGAYSSFAPLHF. CDR3 coding DNA: TGTGCCAGCAGCTTAGGGGCATACAGCTCATTCGCACCCCTCCACTTT.

The chain joins TRBV5-6 to TRBJ2-1; TRBD2 matches 7 bases. There are 16 residues in the CDR3. CDR1 SGHDT and CDR2 YYEEEE come from the germline V gene. V was pared by 3 bases and J by 12 bases, with 18 bases of the junction left unmatched. The CDR3 reads CASSSPPGGPPPVQFF. In nucleotides, the CDR3 is TGTGCCAGCAGCTCCCCTCCGGGGGGACCCCCTCCGGTGCAGTTCTTC.

This chain joins TRBV4-1 and TRBJ2-4; D gene uncertain. This CDR3 spans 14 amino acids. Trimming cost V 0 bases and J 6 bases, with 9 bases left between them. CDR1 and CDR2 (germline): MGHRA, YSYEKL. CDR3 protein: CASSQDSTGNIQYF. The DNA of the CDR3 is TGCGCCAGCAGCCAAGACTCCACGGGAAACATTCAGTACTTC.

Remarks on this clone: The junction departs from germline at one end; a sequencing error may be responsible. V usage is TRBV7-9 and J usage is TRBJ2-5; D unclear. In germline, CDR1 is SEHNR, CDR2 FQNEAQ (reference sequence). The CDR3 sequence is 12 residues long. The CDR3 nucleotides are TGTGCCGGCAGCTTATCTGCGGAGACCCAGTACTTC. It is translated as CAGSLSAETQYF.

V usage is TRBV5-1 and J usage is TRBJ2-3; 11 positions match TRBD1. The CDR3 has 17 residues. Germline V gene lookup returns CDR1 SGHRS and CDR2 YFSETQ. Trimming took 1 base from V and 1 from J; bases not matched to a gene: 5. The CDR3 loop reads CASSLLGTGGGTDTQYF. The DNA of the CDR3 is TGCGCCAGCAGCTTGCTGGGGACAGGGGGAGGCACAGATACGCAGTATTTT.

V gene TRBV7-2 combines with J gene TRBJ2-1, with 8 bases fitting TRBD1. Germline values: CDR1 SGHTA, CDR2 FQGNSA. Trimming cost V 5 bases and J 5 bases; bases outside gene matches: 8. CDR3 length equals 15 residues. As DNA, the CDR3 is TGTGCCAGCAGCCCTAGGGACAGGAATGACAATGAGCAGTTCTTC. This gives the protein CASSPRDRNDNEQFF.

V and J are TRBV19 and TRBJ2-5; D call uncertain. Germline lookup yields CDR1 LNHDA and CDR2 SQIVND (reference sequence). The V end was cut by 5 bases, the J end by 2 bases, with 9 bases between. The CDR3 loop spans 13 amino acids. CDR3 residues: CASSSRPQETQYF. In DNA form, the CDR3 reads TGTGCCAGTAGTTCCCGTCCTCAAGAGACCCAGTACTTC.

CDR3 amino acids: CASSLPLRQNEQYF. CDR3 nucleotide sequence: TGTGCCAGCAGCTTACCCCTCAGACAAAACGAGCAGTACTTC. This chain joins TRBV11-2 and TRBJ2-7; D gene uncertain. Germline lookup yields CDR1 SGHAT and CDR2 FQNNGV. With 2 bases removed from V and 5 bases from J, the gap between germline ends came to 13 bases. CDR3 length: 14 amino acids.

The chain is built from TRBV5-1 and TRBJ1-3, with D possibly being TRBD1 (5 bases). Per germline, CDR1 SGHRS and CDR2 YFSETQ. The CDR3 runs 15 residues. V was trimmed by 6 bases and J by 0 bases, leaving 13 bases between them. The CDR3 region is CASKRITGSGNTIYF. The DNA of the CDR3 is TGCGCCAGCAAGAGGATAACAGGCTCTGGAAACACCATATATTTT.

The V gene is TRBV11-3, the J gene TRBJ2-7; maybe TRBD2 (7 bases). Germline assignment: CDR1 SGHNT and CDR2 YENEEA. There are 14 residues in the CDR3. Trimming took 5 bases from V and 0 from J, leaving 11 bases between them. CDR3: CASSEGGSSYEQYF. CDR3 bases: TGTGCCAGCAGCGAGGGGGGGAGCTCCTACGAGCAGTACTTC.

The chain joins TRBV9 to TRBJ1-4; D call uncertain. The germline CDR1 and CDR2 sequences are SGDLS and YYNGEE. This CDR3 contains 17 residues. The V end lost 3 bases, the J end lost 0 bases, and 15 bases lay between the germline ends. CDR3 sequence: CASSENPLGATNEKLFF. The CDR3 nucleotides are TGTGCCAGCAGCGAGAATCCGCTGGGCGCAACTAATGAAAAACTGTTTTTT.

The table lists this clone with a count of one. The rearrangement uses TRBV10-3 and TRBJ2-6; D is undetermined. The V end was cut by 0 bases, the J end by 0 bases, with 12 bases between. From germline, CDR1 is ENHRY and CDR2 SYGVKD. This CDR3 contains 18 residues. Here the CDR3 DNA reads TGTGCCATCAGTGAGTCGGAGCTGATCATCTCTGGGGCCAACGTCCTGACTTTC. It yields the protein CAISESELIISGANVLTF.

The chain recombines TRBV2 with TRBJ2-7, with D unresolved. CDR3 length: 14 residues. V lost 4 bases and J lost 3, with 13 bases in between. Germline-derived CDR1 and CDR2 are SNHLY and FYNNEI. The CDR3 coding sequence is TGTGCCAGCAGTGTACCCAGGCCCCTCTACGAGCAGTACTTC. This encodes CASSVPRPLYEQYF. Variable domain in full (rest from reference TRBV2 and TRBJ2-7): EPEVTQTPSHQVTQMGQEVILRCVPISNHLYFYWYRQILGQKVEFLVSFYNNEISEKSEIFDDQFSVERPDGSNFTLKIRSTKLEDSAMYFCASSVPRPLYEQYFGPGTRLTVT.

The table lists this clone with a few counts. This sequence joins TRBV7-6 and TRBJ1-3; D is perhaps TRBD1 (6 bases). Per germline, CDR1 SGHVS and CDR2 FNYEAQ. This CDR3 has 17 residues. Trimming removed 1 base from V and 0 bases from J, with 13 bases in between. Here the CDR3 DNA reads TGTGCCAGCAGCTTAGTGTCCACAGGGATCTCTGGAAACACCATATATTTT. Its protein is CASSLVSTGISGNTIYF.

The genes are TRBV2 and TRBJ1-2, with D possibly TRBD1 on 6 matching bases. Germline values: CDR1 SNHLY, CDR2 FYNNEI. The CDR3 is made up of 14 amino acids. The V gene lost 1 base and the J gene lost 2 bases, with 8 bases spanning the gap. CDR3 sequence reads: CASSEDTGNYGYTF. The CDR3 DNA is TGTGCCAGCAGTGAAGATACAGGGAACTATGGCTACACCTTC.

This sequence joins TRBV19 and TRBJ2-5, with 7 nucleotides matching TRBD2. Germline V gene sequence: CDR1 LNHDA, CDR2 SQIVND (reference sequence). The CDR3 extends over 16 amino acids. V shed 7 bases and J 1 base; nucleotides not matched to a gene: 12. The chain's CDR3 is CASNPSGRGIQETQYF. The CDR3 DNA follows: TGTGCCAGTAATCCGAGTGGGCGGGGGATCCAAGAGACCCAGTACTTC.

This clone was observed a handful of times. The rearrangement links TRBV30 to TRBJ2-1; 10 nucleotides agree with TRBD2. The CDR3 consists of 13 residues. After removal of 4 bases from V and 7 bases from J, the junction contained 4 bases not matched to a gene. In germline, CDR1 is GTSNPN, CDR2 SVGIG (reference sequence). Here the CDR3 DNA reads TGTGCCTGGACCTCTAGCGGGGGAAATGAGCAGTTCTTC. Protein sequence: CAWTSSGGNEQFF.

The rearrangement links TRBV10-2 to TRBJ1-1; D is ambiguous. V was cut by 0 bases and J by 7 bases, with 15 bases left in between. CDR3 length: 15 residues. Germline V gene sequence: CDR1 WSHSY, CDR2 SAAADI. The CDR3 coding sequence is TGCGCCAGCAGTGAGTCCGGGGTCTCGGAGAGTGAAGCTTTCTTT. It is translated as CASSESGVSESEAFF.

The sample holds a few counts of this clone. The chain links TRBV6-1 to TRBJ1-6; TRBD1 aligns across 12 bases. This CDR3 has 15 residues. Unmatched junction bases numbered 2, after V lost 4 bases and J lost 7 bases. From germline, CDR1 is MNHNS and CDR2 SASEGT. The CDR3 DNA follows: TGTGCCAGCAGTGGGGGGACAGGGGGCAATTCACCCCTCCACTTT. Translating gives CASSGGTGGNSPLHF.

This clone turned up a few times. This rearrangement joins TRBV10-3 to TRBJ1-1; no reliable D call. Germline CDR1 ENHRY, CDR2 SYGVKD. With 8 bases removed from V and 4 bases from J, the gap between germline ends came to 17 bases. The CDR3 has 14 amino acids. The CDR3 DNA sequence: TGTGCCATCTCGCCAGGAGGTTCGTTCACTGAAGCTTTCTTT. Protein: CAISPGGSFTEAFF.

V gene TRBV4-1 combines with J gene TRBJ1-2; D might be TRBD1 (5 bases). V shed 0 bases and J shed 5 bases, with 13 bases lying between them. The CDR3 consists of 15 residues. Germline V CDR1 and CDR2: MGHRA, YSYEKL. The CDR3 DNA sequence: TGCGCCAGCAGCCAAGATCCGGCCCAGGGTTATGGCTACACCTTC. Translating gives CASSQDPAQGYGYTF.

The chain recombines TRBV19 with TRBJ1-2; 7 bases are a match to TRBD1. CDR1 LNHDA and CDR2 SQIVND come from the germline V gene (reference sequence). The CDR3 runs 15 residues. Trimming at V came to 5 bases and at J to 2 bases, leaving 8 bases not matched to a gene. The CDR3 region has the DNA TGTGCCAGTAGTCCCGCGATGGGACAGAACTATGGCTACACCTTC. This gives the protein CASSPAMGQNYGYTF.

This chain connects TRBV10-3 to TRBJ2-5; tentative D call: TRBD2 (6 bases). The CDR3 contains 13 residues. Germline CDR1 ENHRY, CDR2 SYGVKD. V was cut by 8 bases and J by 5 bases, with 15 bases left in between. The CDR3 is CAIAGGVGETQYF. CDR3 in DNA: TGTGCCATCGCGGGCGGGGTCGGCGAGACCCAGTACTTC.

CDR3 sequence reads: CASSRRDSKNIQYF. The DNA of the CDR3 is TGTGCCAGCAGTCGTAGGGACAGTAAAAACATTCAGTACTTC. The rearrangement links TRBV25-1 to TRBJ2-4; 7 bases line up with TRBD1. Germline V lookup: CDR1 MGHDK, CDR2 SYGVNS. V was clipped by 5 bases and J by 4 bases; unmatched bases: 5. The CDR3 totals 14 residues.

The V and J genes are TRBV5-4 and TRBJ2-3; the D gene is possibly TRBD2 (6 bases). This CDR3 has 15 amino acids. Trimming removed 2 bases from V and 0 bases from J, with 10 bases in between. Looked up from germline, CDR1 is SGHNT and CDR2 is YYREEE (reference sequence). CDR3 protein: CASSFRGLSTDTQYF. Here the CDR3 DNA reads TGTGCCAGCAGCTTCCGGGGACTGAGCACAGATACGCAGTATTTT.

The chain employs TRBV29-1 and TRBJ2-7; maybe TRBD1 (6 bases). CDR1 is SQVTM, CDR2 ANQGSEA, per germline. CDR3 size: 15 residues. The V end lost 0 bases, the J end lost 0 bases, and 12 bases lay between the germline ends. The CDR3 spells CSVEDAGRGSYEQYF. The CDR3, as DNA: TGCAGCGTTGAAGATGCAGGCAGGGGCTCCTACGAGCAGTACTTC.

V and J are TRBV4-2 and TRBJ2-5; tentatively, D is TRBD2 (6 bases). V dropped 2 bases and J dropped 1 base, with 14 bases sitting between them. The CDR3 runs to 16 residues. The germline V gene has CDR1 LGHNA and CDR2 YNFKEQ. CDR3 DNA sequence: TGTGCCAGCAGCCAAAATCCGGGACTCCCCCAAGAGACCCAGTACTTC. It codes for CASSQNPGLPQETQYF.

The CDR3 loop is CASSLGATGTGDEQYF. The CDR3 coding sequence is TGTGCCAGCAGTTTGGGCGCAACCGGGACAGGGGACGAGCAGTACTTC. The chain uses TRBV28 and TRBJ2-7; TRBD1 matches 10 bases. The germline V gene has CDR1 MDHEN and CDR2 SYDVKM. The CDR3 loop spans 16 amino acids. The J segment lost 5 bases and the V segment lost 3 bases, leaving 10 bases of the junction unmatched.

This clone has only one observation. This chain uses TRBV7-9 with TRBJ2-1; 7 nucleotides match TRBD1. The V gene's germline CDR1 is SEHNR and CDR2 FQNEAQ (reference sequence). J lost 1 base, V lost 5 bases, and 5 bases had no gene match. The CDR3 contains 15 residues. The CDR3 region is CASSVQGVSYNEQFF. CDR3 nucleotides: TGTGCCAGCAGCGTGCAGGGGGTGTCCTACAATGAGCAGTTCTTC.